This TCR beta chain came from a study of T cells in Graves' hyperthyroidism and ophthalmopathy. This CDR3 has 16 amino acids. The J segment lost 7 bases and the V segment lost 7 bases, leaving 16 bases of the junction unmatched. Germline lookup yields CDR1 MNHNS and CDR2 SASEGT. Amplification targeted TCR beta CDR3 regions from RNA transcripts. During a first-round RT-PCR of the TCR CDR3, the HTBI primer set was used. TCRdb redid the calling of the multiplex PCR reads with MiXCR, one entry per CDR3 protein. The data hold 700,000 or so distinct CDR3 sequences, with 16% observed a single time. The chain employs TRBV6-1 and TRBJ2-5, with 9 positions matching TRBD1. The source material was blood. This receptor was identified in a man younger than 35 with Graves' hyperthyroidism. CDR3 sequence reads: CASTSPRQGGAGTQYF. CDR3 DNA sequence: TGTGCCAGCACCTCACCCAGACAGGGGGGTGCCGGGACCCAGTACTTC.